Listed here are 10 T cell receptor beta chains from one sample, sequenced in a study of blood T cell repertoires in COVID-19. TCRdb's table, derived via immunoSEQ multiplex PCR, lists solely in-frame clones and lacks some. The top ten hold more than 15% of the sample, which has under 85,000 clones, 70% to 90% seen once. Sequenced: peripheral blood. The receptors come from a man aged 35-49 years with COVID-19, enrolled during active disease.

This clone was seen a single time. V gene TRBV5-1 combines with J gene TRBJ1-4, with D uncertain. V lost 4 bases, J lost 5 bases, and 15 bases lay in between. The CDR3 spans 15 residues. Germline CDR1 and CDR2: SGHRS and YFSETQ. In DNA form, the CDR3 reads TGCGCCAGCAGCCAAGAGACATTCGTCAATGAAAAACTGTTTTTT. Translated, it gives CASSQETFVNEKLFF. Together with reference TRBV5-1 and TRBJ1-4, the CDR3 gives the full variable domain: KAGVTQTPRYLIKTRGQQVTLSCSPISGHRSVSWYQQTPGQGLQFLFEYFSETQRNKGNFPGRFSGRQFSNSRSEMNVSTLELGDSALYLCASSQETFVNEKLFFGSGTQLSVL.

This clone showed up just once. The DNA for the CDR3 is TGCGCCAGCAGCTTCTGGACAGGGGTCACCTACGAGCAGTACTTC. It yields the protein CASSFWTGVTYEQYF. J is TRBJ2-7 and V is TRBV5-1, with 9 nucleotides matching TRBD1. CDR1 is SGHRS, CDR2 YFSETQ, per germline. V was clipped by 2 bases and J by 2 bases; unmatched bases: 5. The CDR3 spans 15 residues.

The rearrangement links TRBV30 to TRBJ1-3; D possibly corresponds to TRBD1 (6 bases). This CDR3 has 18 amino acids. Germline assignment: CDR1 GTSNPN and CDR2 SVGIG (reference sequence). CDR3 loop: CALQDRLLGTSSGNTIYF. For the CDR3, the DNA is TGTGCTTTGCAGGACAGACTCTTGGGCACCTCCTCTGGAAACACCATATATTTT.

This clone has only a few counts. The chain is built from TRBV30 and TRBJ1-6; D uncertain. Trimming stripped 0 bases from V and 7 bases from J, with 10 bases between. The germline gives CDR1 GTSNPN, CDR2 SVGIG (reference sequence). This CDR3 spans 14 amino acids. CDR3 sequence: CAWSVVRRNSPLHF. The CDR3 DNA reads TGTGCCTGGAGTGTAGTTAGGAGGAATTCACCCCTCCACTTT.

The chain employs TRBV28 and TRBJ1-2; TRBD1 might be the D (5 bases). The V end was cut by 11 bases, the J end by 10 bases, with 20 bases between. This CDR3 contains 12 residues. Germline lookup yields CDR1 MDHEN and CDR2 SYDVKM. The chain's CDR3 is CAGSTDMRTYTF. The CDR3 nucleotides are TGTGCCGGATCGACAGACATGAGAACCTACACCTTC.

The genes are TRBV6-5 and TRBJ2-7, with 8 bases fitting TRBD2. CDR1 MNHEY and CDR2 SVGAGI come from the germline V gene. The CDR3 has 14 amino acids. Trimming took 8 bases from V and 2 from J; bases not matched to a gene: 8. The CDR3 loop is CASFLAGEPYEQYF. DNA for the CDR3: TGTGCCAGCTTCCTAGCGGGCGAACCCTACGAGCAGTACTTC.

This clone was observed a few times. The rearrangement links TRBV18 to TRBJ1-5; D call uncertain. CDR1 and CDR2 from the germline V gene are KGHSH and LQKENI. The length of the CDR3 is 14 residues. V was pared by 5 bases and J by 3 bases, with 11 bases between. The CDR3 DNA sequence: TGTGCCAGCTCAGCCGGGGTGAACAATCAGCCCCAGCATTTT. It yields the protein CASSAGVNNQPQHF.

V is TRBV10-3 and J is TRBJ2-7; 10 positions agree with TRBD1. The germline V gene encodes CDR1 ENHRY and CDR2 SYGVKD. The V gene end was trimmed by 4 bases and the J gene end by 0 bases; junction bases not matched to a gene: 9. This CDR3 is built from 17 residues. For the CDR3, the DNA is TGTGCCATCAGTGCGGGGGACAGGGGAAGGGGCTCCTACGAGCAGTACTTC. This sequence encodes CAISAGDRGRGSYEQYF.

The genes are TRBV4-2 and TRBJ2-3, with TRBD2 identical over 7 bases. Germline lookup yields CDR1 LGHNA and CDR2 YNFKEQ. The CDR3 runs 17 residues. The V gene end was trimmed by 3 bases and the J gene end by 3 bases; junction bases not matched to a gene: 12. CDR3 region: CASSHPGLGSPTDTQYF. Here the CDR3 DNA reads TGTGCCAGCAGCCATCCCGGACTAGGCTCGCCGACAGATACGCAGTATTTT.

This rearrangement joins TRBV2 to TRBJ2-7; 7 nucleotides agree with TRBD2. The CDR3 is 13 amino acids. The V gene's germline CDR1 is SNHLY and CDR2 FYNNEI. Germline trimming cut 10 bases from V and 3 bases from J; bases unmatched to any gene: 9. The CDR3 region is CAIAGPRVYEQYF. The DNA of the CDR3 is TGTGCCATAGCGGGTCCCAGAGTCTACGAGCAGTACTTC.